This T cell receptor beta chain was captured by sequencing in a study of identical twins. TCRdb fed the 5' RACE reads into MiXCR, producing one record per CDR3 protein. The table records roughly 1,500,000 distinct CDR3 sequences, less than 35% of them present only once. Per the germline V gene, CDR1 is SGHTA and CDR2 is FQGNSA. The CDR3 runs to 13 residues. Trimming cost V 2 bases and J 6 bases, with 10 bases left between them. V is TRBV7-2 and J is TRBJ1-1; D is uncertain. The sample comprised cord blood. The sequence was obtained from a newborn girl in good health. The chain's CDR3 is CASSLSRSPEAFF. The CDR3 DNA follows: TGTGCCAGCAGCTTATCGCGTTCTCCTGAAGCTTTCTTT.